Sequencing of this T cell receptor (beta chain) was carried out in a study of beta chain features in type 1 diabetes. Looking at the study overall: Analysis included 100 million to 110 million sorted cells drawn from all samples.

V shed 1 base and J shed 2 bases, with 7 bases lying between them. The CDR3 length is 14 residues. CDR1 is SGHNT and CDR2 is YYREEE in the germline V gene (reference sequence). Sequencing targeted expressed TCRB transcripts, as all isolated RNA had been reverse transcribed. Method: immunoSEQ multiplex PCR; TCRdb's copy keeps in-frame clones and lacks some. The repertoire holds hundreds of thousands of clones, with less than 15% as singletons. About this clone itself: What it binds is unknown.

Study-wide results and limits: A greater similarity of naive, central memory and Treg TCRB repertoires was seen among patients than among healthy donors.

Purity of each sorted population was above 95%. What was sequenced was central memory CD4+ T cells from blood. The rearrangement uses TRBV5-4 and TRBJ2-1; D gene unclear. The TCR originated in a man aged 25 to 45 in good health. This CDR3 is CASSLSGTYNEQFF. CDR3 sequence (DNA): TGTGCCAGCAGCTTGTCTGGGACCTACAATGAGCAGTTCTTC.